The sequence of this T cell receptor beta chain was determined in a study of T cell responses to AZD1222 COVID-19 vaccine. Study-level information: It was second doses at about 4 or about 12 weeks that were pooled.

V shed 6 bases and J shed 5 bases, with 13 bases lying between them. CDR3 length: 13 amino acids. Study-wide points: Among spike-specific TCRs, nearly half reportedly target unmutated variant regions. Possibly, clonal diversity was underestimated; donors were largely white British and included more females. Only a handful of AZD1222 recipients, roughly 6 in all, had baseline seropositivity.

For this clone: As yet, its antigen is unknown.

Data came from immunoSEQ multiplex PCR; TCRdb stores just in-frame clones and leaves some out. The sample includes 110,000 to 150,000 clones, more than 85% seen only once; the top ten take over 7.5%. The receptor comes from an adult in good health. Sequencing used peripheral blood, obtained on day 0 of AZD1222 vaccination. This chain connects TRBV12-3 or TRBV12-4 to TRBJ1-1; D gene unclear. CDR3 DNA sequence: TGTGCCAGCAGGGTCGACGGCTGGACTGAAGCTTTCTTT. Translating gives CASRVDGWTEAFF.